This TCR beta chain derives from a study of T cell changes during pregnancy in multiple sclerosis. This clone was detected once. CDR3 size: 17 residues. V was clipped by 0 bases and J by 1 base; unmatched bases: 3. Per germline, CDR1 SGHNT and CDR2 YYREEE (reference sequence). Measured with immunoSEQ multiplex PCR; TCRdb has only the in-frame clones, and not every one. The repertoire holds tens of thousands of clones, with 90% as singletons. The receptor was isolated from a female donor with multiple sclerosis, enrolled in a pregnancy study. This chain uses TRBV5-4 with TRBJ2-7; TRBD2 matches at 14 bases. The material was peripheral blood, obtained in the third trimester of pregnancy. The CDR3 nucleotides read TGTGCCAGCAGCTTGGGCCGACTAGCGGGAGGGTCCTACGAGCAGTACTTC. Its protein is CASSLGRLAGGSYEQYF. The full variable domain, with the rest looked up from reference TRBV5-4 and TRBJ2-7, is ETGVTQSPTHLIKTRGQQVTLRCSSQSGHNTVSWYQQALGQGPQFIFQYYREEENGRGNFPPRFSGLQFPNYSSELNVNALELDDSALYLCASSLGRLAGGSYEQYFGPGTRLTVT.